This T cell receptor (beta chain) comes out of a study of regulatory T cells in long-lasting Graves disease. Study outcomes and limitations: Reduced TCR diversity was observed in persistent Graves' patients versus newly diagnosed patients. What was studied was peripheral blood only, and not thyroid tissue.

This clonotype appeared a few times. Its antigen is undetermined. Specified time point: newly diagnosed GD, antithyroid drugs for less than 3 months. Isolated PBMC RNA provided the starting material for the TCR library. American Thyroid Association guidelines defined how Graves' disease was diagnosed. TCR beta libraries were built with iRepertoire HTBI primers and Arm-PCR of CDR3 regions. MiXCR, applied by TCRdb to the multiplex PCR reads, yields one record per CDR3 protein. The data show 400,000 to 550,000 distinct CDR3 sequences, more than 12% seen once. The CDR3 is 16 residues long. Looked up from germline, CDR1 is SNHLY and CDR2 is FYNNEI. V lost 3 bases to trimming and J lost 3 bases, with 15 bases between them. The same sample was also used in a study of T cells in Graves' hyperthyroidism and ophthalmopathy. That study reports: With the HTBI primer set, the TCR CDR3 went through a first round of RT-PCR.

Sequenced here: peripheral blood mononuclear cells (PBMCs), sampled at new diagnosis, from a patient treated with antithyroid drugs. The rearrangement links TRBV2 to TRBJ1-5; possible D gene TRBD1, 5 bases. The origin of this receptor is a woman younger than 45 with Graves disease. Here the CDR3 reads CASSDIRGRNNQPQHF. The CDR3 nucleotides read TGTGCCAGCAGTGACATTAGGGGTCGTAACAATCAGCCCCAGCATTTT.